This T cell receptor (beta chain) is from a study of blood T cell repertoires in COVID-19. At the level of the study: Italy, Spain and the United States were the sources of the convalescent and acute COVID-19 samples. Sample material is recorded as cDNA or gDNA derived from T cells, B-cell-depleted T cells, or PBMCs.

Here immunoSEQ multiplex PCR was the method, and the copy in TCRdb shows in-frame clones only, minus some. The sample holds some 390,000 clones, over 75% seen once. The sequenced material came from peripheral blood. This TCR was recovered from a woman aged 60-75 years with COVID-19, enrolled during active disease.

In DNA, the CDR3 is TGTGCCAGCGCGGAGGTTAGCTCCTACAATGAGCAGTTCTTC. As protein: CASAEVSSYNEQFF. The genes are TRBV9 and TRBJ2-1, with D possibly being TRBD2 (5 bases). The CDR3 covers 14 residues. Germline lookup yields CDR1 SGDLS and CDR2 YYNGEE. Trimming took 7 bases from V and 0 from J, leaving 11 bases between them.